This T cell receptor (beta chain) was observed in a study of blood T cell repertoires in COVID-19. The authors' processing: Amplification from reference gene primers served as the basis for estimated nucleated cell counts. Method: immunoSEQ multiplex PCR; TCRdb's copy keeps in-frame clones and lacks some. The V and J calls and clone size come from that table; D and trimming were worked out from the DNA. Of roughly 250,000 clones listed, roughly 85% were seen once; the top ten hold 3.6%. Recruitment covered about two dozen US areas and drew participants whose ages spanned roughly 18 to 90 years. Clinical histories supplied by participants themselves formed the basis of cohort assignment. Participants in the exposed group had met a COVID-19 case in the 2 weeks before joining the study. This clone was seen just once. The TCR originated in a woman aged 35 to 49 who had been exposed to COVID-19. Material: PBMCs or T cells enriched from blood (not recorded which).

CDR3 in amino acids: CASGPASGHF. CDR3 coding DNA: TGTGCCAGCGGTCCGGCATCGGGGCATTTT. V and J are TRBV6-5 and TRBJ1-5; D gene uncertain. Germline V lookup: CDR1 MNHEY, CDR2 SVGAGI. The CDR3 runs to 10 residues. V lost 8 bases and J 15 bases, leaving 14 bases between the germline ends.